Included here is one T cell receptor beta chain sequence, with context. Its antigen is as yet unknown. This CDR3 has 13 residues. Germline assignment: CDR1 SQVTM and CDR2 ANQGSEA. The ends were cut back, 4 bases at V and 6 bases at J, with 14 bases in the middle. The record originates from a study of OX40 agonist ivuxolimab in advanced cancers. Overall study: With ivuxolimab, an agonistic anti-OX40 (CD134) antibody, patients were treated.

Sequenced by immunoSEQ multiplex PCR; TCRdb stores in-frame clones only, minus some. The sample has about 55,000 clones; approximately 81% are singletons. Findings and limits, study-wide: CD4+ and CD8+ T cells in blood underwent clonal expansion by week 6 at 0.1 to 3.0 mg/kg. Among patients with partial responses at 0.1-3.0 mg/kg, clonal expansion was among the lowest.

The sample in question was CD4+ or CD8+ T cells sorted from blood, obtained in a trial of the OX40 agonist ivuxolimab. This TCR came from an adult with an advanced solid tumor such as melanoma, head and neck, liver or kidney cancer. The V and J genes are TRBV29-1 and TRBJ2-3; weak D call: TRBD2 (6 bases). The CDR3 bases are TGCAGCGTTGGAGGGACTTCCAGTGATACGCAGTATTTT. Translating it yields CSVGGTSSDTQYF.